The 5 T cell receptor beta chains presented below share a single source sample, sequenced in a study of OX40 agonist ivuxolimab in advanced cancers. Receptors were amplified or captured by the immunoSEQ multiplex PCR assay. The table comes from immuneACCESS by way of TCRdb, which keeps in-frame sequences with V and J called. Part of the clones is missing from these tables; in studies checked, under half for an unresolved V gene and the rest for unknown reasons. This sample is represented by about 73,000 clones; roughly 86% of them were singletons. The ten largest clones add up to under 0.85% of the sample. The material was CD4+ or CD8+ T cells sorted from blood, obtained in a trial of the OX40 agonist ivuxolimab. The receptors shown here come from an adult with an advanced solid tumor such as melanoma, head and neck, liver or kidney cancer.

This clone was observed once. The rearrangement links TRBV25-1 to TRBJ2-7; maybe TRBD1 (5 bases). The V gene lost 3 bases and the J gene lost 5 bases, with 5 bases spanning the gap. Germline V gene sequence: CDR1 MGHDK, CDR2 SYGVNS. The CDR3 is made up of 11 amino acids. The DNA for the CDR3 is TGTGCCAGCAGTGAGGACAACGAGCAGTACTTC. Translation: CASSEDNEQYF.

The J gene is TRBJ2-3, the V gene TRBV7-3, with TRBD1 matching over 7 bases. This CDR3 is 18 amino acids long. V was clipped by 1 base and J by 1 base; unmatched bases: 11. Germline V gene lookup returns CDR1 SGHTA and CDR2 FQGTGA. The CDR3 DNA reads as TGTGCCAGCAGCTTAAAGGTCAGGGGGTTCTCGGGCACAGATACGCAGTATTTT. Protein: CASSLKVRGFSGTDTQYF.

This sequence joins TRBV6-6 and TRBJ1-5; weak D call: TRBD1 (6 bases). V gave up 7 bases and J gave up 6 bases, with 19 bases separating them. The germline V gene has CDR1 MNHNY and CDR2 SVGAGI (reference sequence). The CDR3 length is 15 residues. The CDR3 loop reads CASTSPGGRGQPQHF. The CDR3 DNA reads as TGTGCCAGCACTAGTCCCGGGGGCAGGGGTCAGCCCCAGCATTTT.

In its sample, this clone was seen a few times. This sequence joins TRBV9 and TRBJ2-3; 11 nucleotides line up with TRBD1. V dropped 4 bases and J dropped 8; count of bases not matched to a gene: 12. This CDR3 is 16 amino acids long. The germline CDR1 and CDR2 sequences are SGDLS and YYNGEE. The CDR3 DNA sequence: TGTGCCAGCAGCTTTGGGGCGGACAGGGGGCGAAGTACGCAGTATTTT. This codes for CASSFGADRGRSTQYF.

The rearrangement uses TRBV5-1 and TRBJ2-1, with D perhaps matching TRBD1 (5 bases). Trimming took off 6 bases at V and 1 base at J, with 17 bases between the two ends. Germline assignment: CDR1 SGHRS and CDR2 YFSETQ. The CDR3 spans 16 residues. CDR3 nucleotides: TGCGCCAGCACCGATTCTTGGGCAGGGTCCTACAATGAGCAGTTCTTC. It encodes CASTDSWAGSYNEQFF.